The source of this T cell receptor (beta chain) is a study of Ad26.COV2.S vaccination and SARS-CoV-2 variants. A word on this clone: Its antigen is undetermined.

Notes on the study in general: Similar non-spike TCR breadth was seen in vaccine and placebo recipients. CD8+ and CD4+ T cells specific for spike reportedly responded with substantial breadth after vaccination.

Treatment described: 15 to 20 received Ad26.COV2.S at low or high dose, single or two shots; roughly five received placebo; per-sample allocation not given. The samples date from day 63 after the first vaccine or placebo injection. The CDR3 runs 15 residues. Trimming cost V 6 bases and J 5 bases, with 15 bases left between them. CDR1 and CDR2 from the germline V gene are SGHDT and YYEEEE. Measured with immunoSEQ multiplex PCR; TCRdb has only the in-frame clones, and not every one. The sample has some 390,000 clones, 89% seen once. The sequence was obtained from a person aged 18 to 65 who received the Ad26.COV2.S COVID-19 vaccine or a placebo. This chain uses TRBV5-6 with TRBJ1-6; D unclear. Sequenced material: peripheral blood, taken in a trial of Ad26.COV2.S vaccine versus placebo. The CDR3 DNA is TGTGCCAGCACCCTATCGGGCGTTGATAATTCACCCCTCCACTTT. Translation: CASTLSGVDNSPLHF.